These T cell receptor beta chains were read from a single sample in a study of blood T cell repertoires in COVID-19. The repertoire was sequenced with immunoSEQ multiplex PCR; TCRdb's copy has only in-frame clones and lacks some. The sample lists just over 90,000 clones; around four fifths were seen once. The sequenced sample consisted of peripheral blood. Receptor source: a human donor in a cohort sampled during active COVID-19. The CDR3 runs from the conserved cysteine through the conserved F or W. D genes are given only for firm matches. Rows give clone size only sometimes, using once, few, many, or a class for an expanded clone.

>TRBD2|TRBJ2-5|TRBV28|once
CASSLGELAGGPGTQYF
TGTGCCAGCAGTTTGGGGGAGCTAGCGGGAGGGCCGGGGACCCAGTACTTC
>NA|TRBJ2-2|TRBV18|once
CASSPSTGPRSNTGELFF
TGTGCCAGCTCACCAAGTACAGGCCCTCGAAGTAACACCGGGGAGCTGTTTTTT
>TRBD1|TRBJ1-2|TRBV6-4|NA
CASSPTGGLRYTF
TGTGCCAGCTCCCCCACAGGGGGCTTGCGCTACACCTTC
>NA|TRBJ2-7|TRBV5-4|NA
CASSPLDSTYEQYF
TGTGCCAGCAGCCCCCTTGACAGCACCTACGAGCAGTACTTC
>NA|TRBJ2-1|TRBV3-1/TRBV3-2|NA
CASSQEGEGGEQFF
TGTGCCAGCAGCCAAGAAGGAGAGGGAGGTGAGCAGTTCTTC
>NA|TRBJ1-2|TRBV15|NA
CATRGDGGNHYGYTF
TGTGCCACCAGAGGGGACGGGGGGAATCACTATGGCTACACCTTC
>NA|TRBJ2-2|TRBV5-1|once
CAPSPAGDSWRANTGELFF
TGCGCCCCCAGCCCGGCGGGCGACTCCTGGAGGGCGAACACCGGGGAGCTGTTTTTT
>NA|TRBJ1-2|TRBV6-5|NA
CASIISGQNYGYTF
TGTGCCAGCATTATCTCGGGTCAAAACTATGGCTACACCTTC
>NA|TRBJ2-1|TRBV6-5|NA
CASKESRAVEQFF
TGTGCCAGCAAGGAAAGCAGGGCAGTTGAGCAGTTCTTC
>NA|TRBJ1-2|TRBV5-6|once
CASSPAGRGFYGYTF
TGTGCCAGCAGCCCCGCCGGTAGGGGGTTCTATGGCTACACCTTC
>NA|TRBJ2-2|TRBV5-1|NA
CASSQRPGANTGELFF
TGCGCCAGCAGCCAACGGCCCGGGGCGAACACCGGGGAGCTGTTTTTT
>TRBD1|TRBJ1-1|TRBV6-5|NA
CASSSGQGTEAFF
TGTGCCAGCAGTTCCGGACAGGGGACTGAAGCTTTCTTT
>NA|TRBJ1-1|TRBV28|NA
CASSFPARNTEAFF
TGTGCCAGCAGTTTCCCAGCGCGGAACACTGAAGCTTTCTTT
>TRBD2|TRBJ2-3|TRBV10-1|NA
CASSPGGPVDTQYF
TGCGCCAGCAGTCCGGGAGGGCCTGTGGATACGCAGTATTTT
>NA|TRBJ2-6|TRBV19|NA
CASRTGNSGANVLTF
TGTGCCAGTAGAACGGGGAACTCTGGGGCCAACGTCCTGACTTTC
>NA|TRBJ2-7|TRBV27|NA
CASSFSLGRFYEQYF
TGTGCCAGCAGTTTTAGCCTGGGTCGCTTCTACGAGCAGTACTTC
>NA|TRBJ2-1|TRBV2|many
CASSEPFVNEQFF
TGTGCCAGCAGTGAACCCTTTGTGAATGAGCAGTTCTTC
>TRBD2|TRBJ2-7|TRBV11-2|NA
CASSLGVGLAGPSYEQYF
TGTGCCAGCAGCTTAGGGGTCGGGCTAGCGGGGCCCTCCTACGAGCAGTACTTC
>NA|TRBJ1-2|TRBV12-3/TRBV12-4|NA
CASTRVLYGYTF
TGTGCCAGCACCAGGGTCCTCTATGGCTACACCTTC
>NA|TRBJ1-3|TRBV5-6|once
CASSSAPRQAAGNTIYF
TGTGCCAGCAGCTCGGCCCCCCGACAGGCGGCCGGAAACACCATATATTTT
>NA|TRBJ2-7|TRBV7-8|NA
CASSPRYEQYF
TGTGCCAGCAGCCCCCGGTACGAGCAGTACTTC
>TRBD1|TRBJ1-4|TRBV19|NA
CACARDRDEKLFF
TGTGCCTGTGCCCGGGACAGGGATGAAAAACTGTTTTTT
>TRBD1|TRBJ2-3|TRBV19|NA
CASSSRRTGVMSTDTQYF
TGTGCCAGTAGTTCCCGCCGGACAGGGGTCATGAGCACAGATACGCAGTATTTT
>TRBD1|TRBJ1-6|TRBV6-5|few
CASSVYRGSPLHF
TGTGCCAGCAGCGTATACAGGGGATCACCCCTCCACTTT
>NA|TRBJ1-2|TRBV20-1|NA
CSASGDSHYGYTF
TGCAGTGCTAGTGGTGACAGCCACTATGGCTACACCTTC
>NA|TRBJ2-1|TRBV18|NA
CASSPPWAGEQFF
TGTGCCAGCTCACCACCGTGGGCCGGTGAGCAGTTCTTC
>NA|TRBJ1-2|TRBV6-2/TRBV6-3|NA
CASSYGHLVGYTF
TGTGCCAGCAGTTACGGCCACCTAGTCGGCTACACCTTC
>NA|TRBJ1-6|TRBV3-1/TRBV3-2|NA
CASSQGVGDGNSPLHF
TGTGCCAGCAGCCAAGGGGTGGGCGACGGCAATTCACCCCTCCACTTT
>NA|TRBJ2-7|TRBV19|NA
CASSPGSGSSYEQYF
TGTGCCAGTAGTCCCGGCAGCGGAAGTTCGTACGAGCAGTACTTC
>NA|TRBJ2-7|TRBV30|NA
CAWREQNSYEQYF
TGTGCCTGGAGGGAGCAGAACTCCTACGAGCAGTACTTC
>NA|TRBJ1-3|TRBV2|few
CASSITWGYGNTIYF
TGTGCCAGCAGTATTACGTGGGGCTATGGAAACACCATATATTTT
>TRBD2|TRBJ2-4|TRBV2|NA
CASRLAGGLAKNIQYF
TGTGCCAGCAGACTAGCGGGAGGCCTAGCCAAAAACATTCAGTACTTC
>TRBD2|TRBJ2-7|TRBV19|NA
CASSRLAGWYEQYF
TGTGCCAGTAGTCGGCTAGCGGGATGGTACGAGCAGTACTTC
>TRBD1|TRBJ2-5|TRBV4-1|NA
CASSQDEGARKTQYF
TGCGCCAGCAGCCAAGACGAGGGGGCGAGAAAGACCCAGTACTTC
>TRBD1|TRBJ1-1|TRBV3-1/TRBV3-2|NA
CASRTGLNTEAFF
TGTGCCAGCAGGACAGGGTTAAACACTGAAGCTTTCTTT
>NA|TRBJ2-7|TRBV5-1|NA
CASSSTGSPYEQYF
TGCGCCAGCAGCTCCACAGGGTCCCCCTACGAGCAGTACTTC
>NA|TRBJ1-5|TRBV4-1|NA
CASSQAQEPNQPQHF
TGCGCCAGCAGCCAAGCACAGGAACCTAATCAGCCCCAGCATTTT
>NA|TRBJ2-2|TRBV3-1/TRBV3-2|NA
CASAKGILNTGELFF
TGTGCCAGCGCGAAGGGGATTTTGAACACCGGGGAGCTGTTTTTT
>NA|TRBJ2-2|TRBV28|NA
CASSRRGPPELFF
TGTGCCAGCAGCCGAAGGGGTCCGCCGGAGCTGTTTTTT
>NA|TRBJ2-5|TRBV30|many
CAWGGLQETQYF
TGTGCCTGGGGGGGACTCCAAGAGACCCAGTACTTC
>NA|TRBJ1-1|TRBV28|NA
CASSLYASGLNTEAFF
TGTGCCAGCAGTTTATATGCAAGCGGGTTAAACACTGAAGCTTTCTTT
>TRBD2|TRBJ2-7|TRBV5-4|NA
CASSLTSGRTHEQYF
TGTGCCAGCAGCTTGACTAGCGGGAGAACCCACGAGCAGTACTTC
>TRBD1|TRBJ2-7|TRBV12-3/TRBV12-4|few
CASSLAGGDKQYF
TGTGCCAGCAGTTTGGCAGGGGGCGACAAGCAGTACTTC
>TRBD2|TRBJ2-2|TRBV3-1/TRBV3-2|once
CASSHRPTAGGNTGELFF
TGTGCCAGCAGCCATAGGCCAACAGCGGGAGGAAACACCGGGGAGCTGTTTTTT
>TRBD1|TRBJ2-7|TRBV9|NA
CASSPHGTGIDEQYF
TGTGCCAGCAGCCCTCACGGGACAGGGATCGACGAGCAGTACTTC
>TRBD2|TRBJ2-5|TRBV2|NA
CASTSGGETQYF
TGTGCCAGCACCTCGGGGGGGGAGACCCAGTACTTC
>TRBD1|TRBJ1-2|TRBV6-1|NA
CASSEVQGARYGYTF
TGTGCCAGCAGTGAAGTACAGGGGGCGCGGTATGGCTACACCTTC
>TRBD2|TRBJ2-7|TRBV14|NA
CASSQNSGEQYF
TGTGCCAGCAGCCAAAATAGCGGGGAGCAGTACTTC
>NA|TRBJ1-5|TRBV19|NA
CASSIVSVRSNQPQHF
TGTGCCAGTAGTATCGTGAGTGTCAGGAGCAATCAGCCCCAGCATTTT
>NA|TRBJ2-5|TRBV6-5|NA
CATRQGTRGQTQYF
TGTGCCACCCGACAGGGGACGCGGGGGCAGACCCAGTACTTC
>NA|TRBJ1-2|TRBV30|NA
CAWRPGGTTRSGYTF
TGTGCCTGGAGGCCGGGGGGCACTACACGTTCTGGCTACACCTTC